This T cell receptor beta chain was recovered during a study of early T cells in non-severe SARS-CoV-2 infection. Only a few counts were recorded for this clonotype. The J segment lost 5 bases and the V segment lost 0 bases, leaving 8 bases of the junction unmatched. Germline V gene sequence: CDR1 SGDLS, CDR2 YYNGEE. The CDR3 is 15 residues long. TCRdb independently ran MiXCR on the 5' RACE reads; one entry per CDR3 protein. The sample yields tens of thousands of distinct CDR3 sequences, 8.7% seen once. The chain recombines TRBV9 with TRBJ2-7; 7 bases map to TRBD2. This sequence originates from an adult who was a healthcare worker with PCR-confirmed SARS-CoV-2 infection or an uninfected control (not recorded which). Sequences were derived from whole blood, sampled at baseline. The CDR3 here is CASSVGPSGKNEQYF. In DNA form, the CDR3 reads TGTGCCAGCAGCGTAGGGCCTAGCGGAAAAAACGAGCAGTACTTC.